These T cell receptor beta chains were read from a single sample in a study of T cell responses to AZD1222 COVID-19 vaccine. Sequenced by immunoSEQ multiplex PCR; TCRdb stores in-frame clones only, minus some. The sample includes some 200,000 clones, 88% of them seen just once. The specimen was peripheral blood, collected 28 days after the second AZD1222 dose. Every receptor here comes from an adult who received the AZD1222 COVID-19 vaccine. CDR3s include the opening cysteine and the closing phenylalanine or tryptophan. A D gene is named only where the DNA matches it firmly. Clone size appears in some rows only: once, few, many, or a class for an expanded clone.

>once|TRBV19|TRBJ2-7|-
TGTGCCAGCGGGCCGGGGACGTCCCATCAGTACTTC
CASGPGTSHQYF
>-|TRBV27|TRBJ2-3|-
TGTGCCAGCAGTTTGACAAGGGGCGCAGATACGCAGTATTTT
CASSLTRGADTQYF
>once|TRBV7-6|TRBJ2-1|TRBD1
TGTGCCAGCAGCTGGGGACTGGGGACAGGCGAAAATGAGCAGTTCTTC
CASSWGLGTGENEQFF
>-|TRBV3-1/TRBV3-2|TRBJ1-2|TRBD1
TGTGCCAGCAGCCCCCCGGGACAGGGGGCGCTCGGCTACACCTTC
CASSPPGQGALGYTF
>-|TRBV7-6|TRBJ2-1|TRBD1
TGTGCCAGCAGCTTAGCCGGGACAGGGGTTAATGAGCAGTTCTTC
CASSLAGTGVNEQFF
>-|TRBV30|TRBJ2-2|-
TGTGCCTGGAGTCCGGGGTTGGGGGAGCTGTTTTTT
CAWSPGLGELFF
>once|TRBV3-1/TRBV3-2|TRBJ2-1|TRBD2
TGTGCCAGCAGCCAAGAGGGGCTTAGCGGGAGCTACAATGAGCAGTTCTTC
CASSQEGLSGSYNEQFF
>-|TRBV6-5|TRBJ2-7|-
TGTGCCAGCAGTTCCCAAAAAAGCTACGAGCAGTACTTC
CASSSQKSYEQYF
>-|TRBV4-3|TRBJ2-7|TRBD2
TGCGCCAGCAGCCAAGAAGCGGGAGAGGGGTACGAGCAGTACTTC
CASSQEAGEGYEQYF
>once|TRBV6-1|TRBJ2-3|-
TGTGCCAGCAGTGAAACCCCTGGGGGCCGCACAGATACGCAGTATTTT
CASSETPGGRTDTQYF
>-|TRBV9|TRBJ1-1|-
TGTGCCAGCAGCGTAGTCGGGGGTCCTGAAGCTTTCTTT
CASSVVGGPEAFF
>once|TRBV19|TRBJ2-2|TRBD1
TGTGCCAGTACCCGGGACAGGCTCACTAACACCGGGGAGCTGTTTTTT
CASTRDRLTNTGELFF
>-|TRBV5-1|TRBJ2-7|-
TGCGCCAGCAGCTTGGGAGGGCCCGAGCAGTACTTC
CASSLGGPEQYF
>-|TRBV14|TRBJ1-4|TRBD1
TGTGCCAGCAGCCAGAGGACAGGGGCTGCTGAAAAACTGTTTTTT
CASSQRTGAAEKLFF
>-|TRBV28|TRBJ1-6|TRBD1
TGTGCCAGCGGACAGGGAGAATCACCCCTCCACTTT
CASGQGESPLHF
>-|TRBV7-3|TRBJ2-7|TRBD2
TGTGCCAGCAGCCTAGCGGGCAGGGTGGGAGAGCAGTACTTC
CASSLAGRVGEQYF
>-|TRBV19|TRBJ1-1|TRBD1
TGTGCCACCCAGGACAGGGGGCAGGTTGGCACTGAAGCTTTCTTT
CATQDRGQVGTEAFF
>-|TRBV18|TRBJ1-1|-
TGTGCCAGCTCCGCAGTAACTCTCGGCCTGAACACTGAAGCTTTCTTT
CASSAVTLGLNTEAFF
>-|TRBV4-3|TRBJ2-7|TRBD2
TGCGCCAGCAGCCCTTCGACGGGGAGGGGCGAGCAGTACTTC
CASSPSTGRGEQYF
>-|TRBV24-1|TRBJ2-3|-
TGTGCCACCGGGGTGATGGGAGATACGCAGTATTTT
CATGVMGDTQYF
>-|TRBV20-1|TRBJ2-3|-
TGCAGTGCTGACGCAGGAGATACGCAGTATTTT
CSADAGDTQYF
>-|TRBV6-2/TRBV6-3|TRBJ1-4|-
TGTGCCAGCAGTCACCCCCGAGGTCTAGAAAAACTGTTTTTT
CASSHPRGLEKLFF